The clone carrying this T cell receptor (beta chain) has at least ten counts. Its antigen is unknown. The data were taken from a study of T cells in Graves' hyperthyroidism and ophthalmopathy. Study-wide points: Most thyroid clonotypes with frequency above 0.001 were detected in blood.

RNA transcripts were the template for amplifying TCR beta CDR3 regions. TCR CDR3 regions were first amplified by RT-PCR with HTBI primers. TCRdb independently ran MiXCR on the multiplex PCR reads; one entry per CDR3 protein. The top ten hold around 61% of the sample, which has under 350,000 distinct CDR3 sequences, 17% seen once. What was sequenced was blood. This TCR came from a woman in her sixties with Graves' ophthalmopathy.

This chain's CDR3 is CASSLRRFGRGRNTEAFF. CDR3 bases: TGTGCCAGCAGCTTAAGGAGGTTTGGCAGGGGGAGGAACACTGAAGCTTTCTTT. V is TRBV11-2 and J is TRBJ1-1; 7 nucleotides line up with TRBD1. Looked up from germline, CDR1 is SGHAT and CDR2 is FQNNGV. This CDR3 is 18 amino acids long. J was trimmed by 1 base and V by 2 bases; bases with no gene match: 13.